This section outlines one TCR beta chain sequence together with its context. Its target is unknown. It is unclear where the CDR3 begins or ends on the DNA, so no DNA is shown, and the CDR3 is as TCRdb lists it. This record belongs to a study of shared clonotypes between healthy human individuals. Study-level information: A couple of women and a few men aged 18 to 49 served as donors. Findings and limits, study-wide: The low donor count limited represented genetic and exposure-history diversity. Non-shared clonotypes had lower generation probabilities than clonotypes shared by all four sorted-subset donors. Though the depth was large, rarefaction showed that sorted-subset sequencing was incomplete.

The germline V gene has CDR1 SGHTS and CDR2 YDEGEE. The CDR3 is 13 amino acids long, termini counted. Libraries were prepared by immunoSEQ multiplex PCR; TCRdb keeps only in-frame clonotypes and omits some of them. The sample includes some 1.5 million clones, more than 95% of them seen just once. The chain combines TRBV5-8 with TRBJ1-5; the DNA was not used to check the table's D call, TRBD1. The receptor's source is a man aged 25-40 years in good health. Sequenced material: naive CD4+ T cells sorted from blood. Subset here: CD45RA+ positively selected. The CDR3 protein is CASSLVGISPSIF.